This T cell receptor (beta chain) was recorded in a study of blood T cells in healthy people across ages. Study observations and caveats: Strongly correlated with naive T cell percentage was TCR beta diversity.

Alongside a J-beta primer mix, a sample-barcoded 5' primer served in a second PCR lasting about 7 to 11 cycles. Each cDNA molecule received a tag from a template-switch adaptor that had 12 random nucleotides. TCRdb ran MiXCR on the 5' RACE reads and lists one entry per CDR3 protein. The sample shows about 640,000 distinct CDR3 sequences, roughly three fifths of them seen only once. CDR3 length equals 14 residues. V was shortened by 0 bases and J by 8 bases, with 11 bases between the two germline ends. The V gene's germline CDR1 is SGHTA and CDR2 FQGNSA. This clonotype was recorded a few times. Its antigen is unknown.

The sample taken for sequencing was blood. The chain has TRBV7-2 and TRBJ1-5; D is uncertain. The receptor was derived from a man aged 55 to 70 in good health. The CDR3, as DNA: TGTGCCAGCAGCTTAGCGAGCGGGAGTAAGCCCCAGCATTTT. Protein: CASSLASGSKPQHF.